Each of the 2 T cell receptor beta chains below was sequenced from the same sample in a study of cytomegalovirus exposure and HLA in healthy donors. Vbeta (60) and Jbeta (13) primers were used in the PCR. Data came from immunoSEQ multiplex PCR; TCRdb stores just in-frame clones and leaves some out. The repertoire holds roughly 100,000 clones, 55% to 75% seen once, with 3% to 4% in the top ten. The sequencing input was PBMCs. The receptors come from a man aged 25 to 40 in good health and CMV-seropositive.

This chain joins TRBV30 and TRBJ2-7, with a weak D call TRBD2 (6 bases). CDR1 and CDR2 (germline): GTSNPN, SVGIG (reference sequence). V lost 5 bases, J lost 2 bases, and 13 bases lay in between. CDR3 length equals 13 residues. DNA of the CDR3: TGTGCCTGGGGGCGGGGCGGTCCCTACGAGCAGTACTTC. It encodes CAWGRGGPYEQYF.

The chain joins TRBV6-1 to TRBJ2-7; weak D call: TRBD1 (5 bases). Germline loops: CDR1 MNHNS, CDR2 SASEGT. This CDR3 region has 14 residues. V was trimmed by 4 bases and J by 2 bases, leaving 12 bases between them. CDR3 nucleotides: TGTGCCAGCAGTGGGCTGACAGACCCCTACGAGCAGTACTTC. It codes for CASSGLTDPYEQYF.